This T cell receptor beta chain emerged from a study of blood T cell repertoires in COVID-19. Study as a whole: The samples span acute and convalescent COVID-19 from the United States, Italy and Spain. In each case, the material was cDNA or gDNA derived from T cells, B-cell-depleted T cells, or PBMCs.

The sample holds one count of this clone. V lost 4 bases and J lost 4; bases outside the gene matches: 8. The length of the CDR3 is 16 residues. From germline, CDR1 is SGHTA and CDR2 FQGTGA. Authors' data handling: Reference gene primer amplification gave nucleated cell count estimates. Profiled with immunoSEQ multiplex PCR; TCRdb holds only in-frame clones, not every one. That table furnishes V, J and clone size, whereas the DNA furnished D and trimming. There are around 26,000 clones in the sample; approximately 88% occur only once, and 4.9% lies in the top ten. This chain uses TRBV7-3 with TRBJ2-5; 11 bases match TRBD2. This clonotype was obtained from a man between 65 and 85 years old with active COVID-19. Sample: peripheral blood. CDR3: CASSSKPTSGGETQYF. The CDR3 DNA reads as TGTGCCAGCAGCTCAAAACCCACTAGCGGGGGAGAGACCCAGTACTTC.